The 3 T cell receptor beta chains presented below share a single source sample, sequenced in a study of T cell repertoires in cytomegalovirus infection. TCRdb re-called the reads through MiXCR, storing one row per CDR3 protein. The sample has fewer than 850,000 distinct CDR3 sequences; 25% to 35% are singletons. The antigens for these receptors are not known. This specimen consisted of cultured CD8+ T cells from PBMCs, obtained from culture after CMV antigen stimulation. The source is a human donor in good health (CMV status not recorded). Some clones in this sample may be carry-over from other donors' samples.

This clonotype was found a few times. The chain uses TRBV28 and TRBJ2-5, with D hard to call. Germline V gene sequence: CDR1 MDHEN, CDR2 SYDVKM. The CDR3 spans 14 residues. With 5 bases removed from V and 5 bases from J, the gap between germline ends came to 15 bases. In DNA, the CDR3 is TGTGCCAGCAGTACCCCCGCTGCCTGGGAGACCCAGTACTTC. It yields the protein CASSTPAAWETQYF.

This clonotype was seen many times. The rearrangement links TRBV15 to TRBJ2-1, with 7 bases identical to TRBD2. Germline CDR1 is LNHNV and CDR2 is YYDKDF (reference sequence). The CDR3 loop spans 11 amino acids. Trimming cost V 10 bases and J 7 bases; bases outside gene matches: 4. The CDR3 loop is CAILAVNEQFF. The CDR3 DNA follows: TGTGCCATCCTAGCGGTAAATGAGCAGTTCTTC. Full variable domain (remainder filled in from reference TRBV15 and TRBJ2-1): DAMVIQNPRYQVTQFGKPVTLSCSQTLNHNVMYWYQQKSSQAPKLLFHYYDKDFNNEADTPDNFQSRRPNTSFCFLDIRSPGLGDTAMYLCAILAVNEQFFGPGTRLTVL.

This clonotype was seen only a few times. The chain links TRBV12-3 or TRBV12-4 to TRBJ2-1; no definite D call. V gave up 11 bases and J gave up 0 bases, with 14 bases separating them. This CDR3 comprises 14 residues. The CDR3 DNA follows: TGTGCCGTCTCGGCCGAGAGCTCCTACAATGAGCAGTTCTTC. This gives the protein CAVSAESSYNEQFF.